This is a list of T cell receptor beta chains from one sample in a study of CXCR3-negative and CXCR3-positive naive CD8 T cells. TCRdb derives one entry per CDR3 protein from the 5' RACE reads, leaving out DNA. The sample has roughly 5,000 distinct CDR3 sequences. Sequenced material: naive CXCR3+ CD8+ T cells from blood. The receptors come from a human donor in good health. Some clones in this sample may be carry-over from other donors' samples. Both conserved end residues are part of each CDR3. Size values are once, few and many counts, or a class for expanded clones, and some rows have none.

TRBV19	TRBJ1-2	NA	11	CASAQGGGYTF
TRBV29-1	TRBJ2-1	medium-sized	14	CSAVAGATYNEQFF
TRBV9	TRBJ2-1	NA	17	CMSTGQPAGGRDNEQFF
TRBV7-9	TRBJ2-7	NA	13	CASIPPDGYEQYF
TRBV7-9	TRBJ2-1	NA	15	CASSLLAGANNEQFF
TRBV12-3/TRBV12-4	TRBJ1-2	medium-sized	14	CASSLSGQGYGYTF
TRBV6-2/TRBV6-3	TRBJ2-3	NA	15	CASSYYGQITDTQYF
TRBV29-1	TRBJ2-1	NA	12	CSGVGPYNEQFF
TRBV28	TRBJ1-1	NA	15	CASSPTTDENTEAFF
TRBV29-1	TRBJ1-2	NA	15	CSVDGTGSSQHGYTF
TRBV7-9	TRBJ1-5	medium-sized	14	CASSPTATSQPQHF
TRBV19	TRBJ1-1	NA	13	CASSISLNTEAFF
TRBV28	TRBJ2-1	medium-sized	15	CASSILGGRLDEQFF
TRBV12-5	TRBJ2-5	medium-sized	17	CASGFLAPTGDLGTQYF
TRBV5-1	TRBJ2-1	medium-sized	11	CASSFSNEQFF
TRBV12-3/TRBV12-4	TRBJ1-1	NA	14	CASSLVPLGTEAFF
TRBV28	TRBJ1-2	medium-sized	17	CASSSAFTGGSNYGYTF
TRBV6-1	TRBJ2-1	NA	15	CASSVGTSSYNEQFF